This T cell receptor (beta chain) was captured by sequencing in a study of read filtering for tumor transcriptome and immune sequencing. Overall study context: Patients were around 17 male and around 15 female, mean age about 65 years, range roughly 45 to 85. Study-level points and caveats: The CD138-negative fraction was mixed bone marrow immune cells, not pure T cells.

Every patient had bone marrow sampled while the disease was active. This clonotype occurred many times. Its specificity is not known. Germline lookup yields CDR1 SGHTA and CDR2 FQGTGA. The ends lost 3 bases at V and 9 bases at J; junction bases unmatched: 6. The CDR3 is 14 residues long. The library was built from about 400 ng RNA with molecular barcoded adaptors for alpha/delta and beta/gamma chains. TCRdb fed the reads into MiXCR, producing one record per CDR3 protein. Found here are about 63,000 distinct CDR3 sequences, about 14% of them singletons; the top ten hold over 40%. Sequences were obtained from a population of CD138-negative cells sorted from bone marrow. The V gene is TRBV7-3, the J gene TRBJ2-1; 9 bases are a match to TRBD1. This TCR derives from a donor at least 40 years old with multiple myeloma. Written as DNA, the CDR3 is TGTGCCAGCAGCTTTGGGGGACAGGGCCGTGAGCAGTTCTTC. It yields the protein CASSFGGQGREQFF.